What follows are 13 T cell receptor beta chains derived from one specimen sequenced in a study of CD8+ T cells in alopecia areata. Following extraction, RNA underwent reverse transcription to cDNA, which served as the sequencing template. Profiling relied on immunoSEQ multiplex PCR, and the TCRdb table lists in-frame clones only, not all of them. The repertoire consists of more than 95,000 clones, with around 38% occurring once and the leading ten covering about 1.2%. Sequenced material: CD4+ T cells sorted from blood. These receptors were taken from a human donor with alopecia areata.

This clone was seen more than once but under ten times. V is TRBV30 and J is TRBJ1-3; D not certain. The V end was cut by 0 bases, the J end by 4 bases, with 7 bases between. Germline V gene sequence: CDR1 GTSNPN, CDR2 SVGIG (reference sequence). This CDR3 has 13 amino acids. In nucleotides, the CDR3 is TGTGCCTGGAGTGTTTTCTCCGGAAACACCATATATTTT. Its protein is CAWSVFSGNTIYF.

The genes are TRBV4-1 and TRBJ2-5; 10 nucleotides match TRBD2. The V segment lost 1 base and the J segment 2 bases; nucleotides outside the gene matches: 7. The germline V gene has CDR1 MGHRA and CDR2 YSYEKL. There are 17 residues in the CDR3. CDR3 nucleotides: TGCGCCAGCAGCCAAGTGGCTAGCGGGAGACAACAAGAGACCCAGTACTTC. It yields the protein CASSQVASGRQQETQYF.

The gene calls are TRBV6-1 and TRBJ1-1; no clear D gene. Germline assignment: CDR1 MNHNS and CDR2 SASEGT. This CDR3 has 14 residues. Trimming left V 2 bases short and J 4 bases short, with 11 bases between. The CDR3 nucleotides are TGTGCCAGCAGTGAAATAGCTTGGATCACTGAAGCTTTCTTT. Amino acid sequence: CASSEIAWITEAFF.

This clone has a handful of counts. The chain recombines TRBV18 with TRBJ2-1; D uncertain. Germline V gives CDR1 KGHSH, CDR2 LQKENI. The germline V and J ends were trimmed by 2 bases and 5 bases, with 4 bases remaining between them. The CDR3 runs 12 residues. DNA of the CDR3: TGTGCCAGCTCACCAGACCACAATGAGCAGTTCTTC. Protein product: CASSPDHNEQFF.

The V gene is TRBV2, the J gene TRBJ2-4; TRBD1 might be the D (5 bases). This CDR3 is 12 amino acids long. Germline CDR1 SNHLY, CDR2 FYNNEI. Trimming left V 6 bases short and J 6 bases short, with 9 bases between. CDR3 nucleotides: TGTGCCAGCAGCTACACAGGAAACATTCAGTACTTC. The encoded protein is CASSYTGNIQYF. Complete variable domain (other parts from reference TRBV2 and TRBJ2-4): EPEVTQTPSHQVTQMGQEVILRCVPISNHLYFYWYRQILGQKVEFLVSFYNNEISEKSEIFDDQFSVERPDGSNFTLKIRSTKLEDSAMYFCASSYTGNIQYFGAGTRLSVL.

This chain uses TRBV5-1 with TRBJ2-7; 11 nucleotides line up with TRBD2. This CDR3 comprises 17 residues. Germline loops: CDR1 SGHRS, CDR2 YFSETQ. Trimming took 4 bases from V and 2 from J; bases not matched to a gene: 11. The CDR3 loop is CASSPGTTSGGPYEQYF. The CDR3 DNA follows: TGCGCCAGCAGCCCTGGAACAACTAGCGGGGGTCCCTACGAGCAGTACTTC.

The rearrangement uses TRBV30 and TRBJ2-2; D remains unclear. Germline V CDR1 and CDR2: GTSNPN, SVGIG (reference sequence). The CDR3 has 13 residues. The ends were cut back, 5 bases at V and 2 bases at J, with 9 bases in the middle. The CDR3 DNA reads TGTGCCTGGTCGATGGGTAACACCGGGGAGCTGTTTTTT. This gives the protein CAWSMGNTGELFF. Together with reference TRBV30 and TRBJ2-2, the CDR3 gives the full variable domain: SQTIHQWPATLVQPVGSPLSLECTVEGTSNPNLYWYRQAAGRGLQLLFYSVGIGQISSEVPQNLSASRPQDRQFILSSKKLLLSDSGFYLCAWSMGNTGELFFGEGSRLTVL.

There are a few counts of this clone. In DNA form, the CDR3 reads TGTGCCAGCAGTGCGACGGCATCATACAATGAGCAGTTCTTC. Translation: CASSATASYNEQFF. The chain recombines TRBV6-6 with TRBJ2-1, with D unresolved. The V gene's germline CDR1 is MNHNY and CDR2 SVGAGI (reference sequence). The CDR3 has 14 residues. Deletions cut 5 bases from V and 4 bases from J, with 12 bases between.

V gene TRBV29-1 combines with J gene TRBJ1-2; D is uncertain. This CDR3 has 12 amino acids. Trimming took 7 bases from V and 2 from J, leaving 11 bases between them. Germline-derived CDR1 and CDR2 are SQVTM and ANQGSEA. The CDR3, as DNA: TGCAGCGCTGCGACAACCAACTATGGCTACACCTTC. This gives the protein CSAATTNYGYTF.

The chain links TRBV6-6 to TRBJ2-1; 10 positions agree with TRBD2. This CDR3 comprises 14 residues. Per germline, CDR1 MNHNY and CDR2 SVGAGI (reference sequence). J was trimmed by 7 bases and V by 6 bases; bases with no gene match: 6. Written as DNA, the CDR3 is TGTGCCAGCAGCCCCGGACTAGCGGTAAATGAGCAGTTCTTC. It specifies CASSPGLAVNEQFF.

This clone occurred a few times. The rearrangement joins TRBV11-2 to TRBJ2-5; 9 bases agree with TRBD1. Germline trimming cut 1 base from V and 1 base from J; bases unmatched to any gene: 10. The CDR3 consists of 18 residues. Per the germline V gene, CDR1 is SGHAT and CDR2 is FQNNGV. CDR3 DNA: TGTGCCAGCAGCTTAGGCTATCGGGACAGGGCCATCCAAGAGACCCAGTACTTC. Protein: CASSLGYRDRAIQETQYF.

The gene calls are TRBV1 and TRBJ2-5; the DNA was not compared with TRBD1, the D call given in the table. TRBV1 is a listed pseudogene. There are 12 residues in the CDR3. Written as DNA, the CDR3 is TGCACCAGCAGCCGGAAGTACAGGGCCGTCGACTTC. Amino acids: CTSSRKYRAVDF.

This clone was seen only a few times. The gene calls are TRBV6-6 and TRBJ1-4, with D maybe TRBD1 (6 bases). The germline V gene has CDR1 MNHNY and CDR2 SVGAGI (reference sequence). This CDR3 is 12 amino acids long. V dropped 6 bases and J dropped 12 bases, with 14 bases sitting between them. The CDR3 DNA reads TGTGCCAGCAGACTACAGGGACTCCAACTGTTTTTT. This gives the protein CASRLQGLQLFF.